This T cell receptor (beta chain) came from a study of T cell responses to AZD1222 COVID-19 vaccine. Study context: Samples with a second dose at about 4 or about 12 weeks were pooled together.

In regard to this clone: What it binds is unknown.

Assay: immunoSEQ multiplex PCR; the TCRdb copy retains only in-frame clones and omits some. This sample carries some 120,000 clones, about 94% of them seen once, and the ten largest clones take roughly 0.91%. Points from the study as a whole: Of the AZD1222 recipients, only 5 to 7 were seropositive at baseline. There were mostly white British donors and more females than males, and clonal diversity was possibly underestimated.

The V gene end was trimmed by 9 bases and the J gene end by 9 bases; junction bases not matched to a gene: 17. This CDR3 region has 17 residues. Germline V gene sequence: CDR1 MNHEY, CDR2 SMNVEV (reference sequence). The specimen comprised peripheral blood, sampled on day 0 of AZD1222 vaccination. This TCR derives from an adult in good health. The chain is built from TRBV27 and TRBJ1-6, with TRBD1 identical over 10 bases. The DNA for the CDR3 is TGTGCCAGACGGATGGTTGGTGGGGACAGGGGTAGTTCACCCCTCCACTTT. Protein: CARRMVGGDRGSSPLHF.